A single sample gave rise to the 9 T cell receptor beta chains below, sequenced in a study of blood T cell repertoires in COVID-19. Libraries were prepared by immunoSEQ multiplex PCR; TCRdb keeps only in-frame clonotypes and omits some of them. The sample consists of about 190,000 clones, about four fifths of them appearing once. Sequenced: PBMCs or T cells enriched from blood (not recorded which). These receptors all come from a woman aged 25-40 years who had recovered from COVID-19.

CDR3 coding DNA: TGTGCCAGCAGTCAGGGTGACTACGAGCAGTACTTC. This translates into CASSQGDYEQYF. The V gene is TRBV7-3, the J gene TRBJ2-7, with D perhaps matching TRBD1 (5 bases). Germline values: CDR1 SGHTA, CDR2 FQGTGA. With 6 bases removed from V and 3 bases from J, the gap between germline ends came to 9 bases. The CDR3 is made up of 12 amino acids.

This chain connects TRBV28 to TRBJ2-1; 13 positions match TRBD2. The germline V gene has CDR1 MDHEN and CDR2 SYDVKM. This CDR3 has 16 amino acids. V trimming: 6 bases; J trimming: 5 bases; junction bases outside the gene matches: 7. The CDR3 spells CASSLRGTSGNNEQFF. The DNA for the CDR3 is TGTGCCAGCAGCCTCCGAGGGACTAGCGGGAACAATGAGCAGTTCTTC.

The CDR3, as DNA: TGTGCCAGCAGTTATTTAACAGGGATTGGGGAAAAACTGTTTTTT. This gives the protein CASSYLTGIGEKLFF. This chain uses TRBV2 with TRBJ1-4, with D perhaps matching TRBD1 (6 bases). This CDR3 is 15 amino acids long. Germline V gene data show CDR1 as SNHLY and CDR2 as FYNNEI. V lost 5 bases and J lost 8, with 18 bases in between.

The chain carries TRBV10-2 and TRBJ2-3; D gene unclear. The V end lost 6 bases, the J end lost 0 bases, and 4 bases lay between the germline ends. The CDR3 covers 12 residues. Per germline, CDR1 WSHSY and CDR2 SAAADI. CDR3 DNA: TGCGCCAGCAGGGGCAGCACAGATACGCAGTATTTT. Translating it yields CASRGSTDTQYF.

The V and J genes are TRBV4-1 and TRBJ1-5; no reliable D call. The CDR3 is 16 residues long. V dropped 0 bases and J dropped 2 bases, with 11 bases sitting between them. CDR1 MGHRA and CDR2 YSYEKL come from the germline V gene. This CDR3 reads CASSQDPPGGNQPQHF. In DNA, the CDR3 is TGCGCCAGCAGCCAAGATCCCCCGGGAGGCAATCAGCCCCAGCATTTT.

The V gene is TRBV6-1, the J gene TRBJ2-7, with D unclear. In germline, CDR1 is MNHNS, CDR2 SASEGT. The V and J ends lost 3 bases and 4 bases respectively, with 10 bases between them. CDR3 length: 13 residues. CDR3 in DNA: TGTGCCAGCAGTGAGAGCCGAGTATACGAGCAGTACGTC. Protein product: CASSESRVYEQYV.

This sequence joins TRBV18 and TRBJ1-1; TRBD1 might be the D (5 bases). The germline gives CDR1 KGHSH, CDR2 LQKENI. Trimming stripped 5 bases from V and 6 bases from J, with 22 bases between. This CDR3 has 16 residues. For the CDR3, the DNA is TGTGCCAGCTCATCCGCCGCCAGGGAGGTCTCGCCTGAAGCTTTCTTT. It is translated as CASSSAAREVSPEAFF.

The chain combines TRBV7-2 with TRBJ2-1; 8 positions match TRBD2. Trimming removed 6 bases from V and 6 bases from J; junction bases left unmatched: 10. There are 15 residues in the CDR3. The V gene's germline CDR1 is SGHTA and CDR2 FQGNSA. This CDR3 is CASRTRGGRVNEQFF. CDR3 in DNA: TGTGCCAGCAGAACCCGGGGGGGCCGAGTCAATGAGCAGTTCTTC.

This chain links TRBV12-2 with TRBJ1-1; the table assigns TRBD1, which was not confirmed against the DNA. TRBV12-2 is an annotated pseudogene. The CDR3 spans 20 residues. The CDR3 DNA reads TGTGCAAGTCGCTTACATCAGGGGTTGGGACCCATCATATCCAACACTGAAGCTTTCTTT. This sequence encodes CASRLHQGLGPIISNTEAFF.